This passage covers 2 T cell receptor beta chains from one sample sequenced in a study of blood T cell repertoires in COVID-19. Assay: immunoSEQ multiplex PCR; the TCRdb copy retains only in-frame clones and omits some. The sample has under 100,000 clones, just under 85% seen once; the top ten hold around 3.7%. Sample: peripheral blood. The receptors shown here come from a man aged 45 to 65 with acute or convalescent COVID-19.

This clone was observed a single time. The rearrangement joins TRBV30 to TRBJ2-1; perhaps TRBD2 as D (6 bases). V gave up 5 bases and J gave up 7 bases, with 9 bases separating them. The CDR3 loop spans 11 amino acids. The germline V gene has CDR1 GTSNPN and CDR2 SVGIG (reference sequence). CDR3 DNA sequence: TGTGCCTGGGATCGGGGGAATGAGCAGTTCTTC. As protein: CAWDRGNEQFF. The full variable domain, with the rest looked up from reference TRBV30 and TRBJ2-1, is SQTIHQWPATLVQPVGSPLSLECTVEGTSNPNLYWYRQAAGRGLQLLFYSVGIGQISSEVPQNLSASRPQDRQFILSSKKLLLSDSGFYLCAWDRGNEQFFGPGTRLTVL.

V and J are TRBV6-7 and TRBJ1-5; unclear D gene. TRBV6-7 is identified as an open reading frame with a role that is uncertain. V lost 0 bases and J 3 bases, leaving 12 bases between the germline ends. The CDR3 runs to 16 residues. The CDR3 nucleotides read TGTGCCAGCAGTTACTCGATTTTGCGGGACAATCAGCCCCAGCATTTT. Translation: CASSYSILRDNQPQHF.